Listed below are T cell receptor beta chains from one sample, sequenced in a study of blood T cells in healthy people across ages. MiXCR was run by TCRdb on the 5' RACE reads, yielding one entry per CDR3 protein. The data contain about a million distinct CDR3 sequences, around two fifths of them singletons. Source material: blood. These receptors were taken from a man aged 18-30 years in good health. Both conserved end residues are part of each CDR3. Fields, in order: clone size, V gene, J gene, CDR3 protein. Only part of the rows carry a size: once, few, many, or a class if the clone is expanded.

few	TRBV27	TRBJ1-1	CASSTPTGMNTEAFF
NA	TRBV11-2	TRBJ2-3	CASTRLSLTDTQYF
NA	TRBV25-1	TRBJ2-7	CASSERTGTNGSYEQYF
few	TRBV5-1	TRBJ1-4	CASSLGPTGTTNEKLFF
NA	TRBV2	NA	CASFPTSSSYNEQYF
NA	TRBV28	TRBJ2-3	CASSLHPGVSTDTQYF
NA	TRBV20-1	TRBJ2-7	CSARDRMSSYEQYF
NA	TRBV6-2/TRBV6-3	TRBJ2-5	CASGYWREQETQYF
NA	TRBV4-1	TRBJ2-2	CASSQGLTGELFF
few	TRBV4-3	TRBJ2-5	CASSPRGDSGLQETQYF
once	TRBV30	TRBJ2-2	CAWSGRPGLASNTGELFF
NA	TRBV20-1	TRBJ1-6	CSATYTNSPLHF
NA	TRBV7-2	TRBJ1-5	CASSTTGGSNQPQHF
NA	TRBV12-3/TRBV12-4	TRBJ1-4	CASSSTLTGLNEKLFF
NA	TRBV28	TRBJ2-3	CASSMSSTDTQYF
many	TRBV4-3	TRBJ1-2	CASSPTPGASYGYTF
few	TRBV6-6	TRBJ1-2	CASSYSTGATNYGYTF
many	TRBV20-1	TRBJ2-3	CSAQTGASTDTQYF
NA	TRBV21-1	TRBJ2-3	CASSNRRDEGGTDTQYF
NA	TRBV9	TRBJ2-1	CASSVGTLSSYNEQFF
few	TRBV5-1	TRBJ2-3	CASRLADTQYF
many	TRBV12-3/TRBV12-4	TRBJ2-7	CASSLDLVYEQYF
NA	TRBV28	TRBJ1-1	CASSLGGGIPRTEAFF
NA	TRBV7-2	NA	CASSLQAGQETQYF
NA	TRBV20-1	TRBJ2-3	CSARNRESRRDTQYF
many	TRBV11-2	TRBJ2-7	CASSLGTGPYEQYF
NA	TRBV10-3	TRBJ1-2	CAISEPGETGGYGYTF
NA	TRBV20-1	TRBJ1-3	CSAADRRSSGNTIYF
NA	TRBV12-3/TRBV12-4	NA	CASSLGREDAYEQYF
NA	TRBV5-5	TRBJ2-3	CASSFRQGRDTQYF
NA	TRBV29-1	TRBJ2-2	CSVVTGQGSGELFF
few	TRBV20-1	TRBJ2-1	CSAPQEGNEQFF
NA	TRBV10-3	TRBJ2-2	CAIPSGRNTGELFF
NA	TRBV5-1	TRBJ2-1	CASSLVHYEQFF
NA	TRBV12-5	TRBJ1-1	CASGLPQGADTEAFF
NA	TRBV6-6	TRBJ1-1	CASSPRVLDTEAFF
many	TRBV18	TRBJ1-5	CASSPGGSNQPQHF
NA	TRBV20-1	TRBJ2-5	CSASGTGKETQYF
few	TRBV6-2/TRBV6-3	TRBJ2-1	CASSYSSGGNEQFF
NA	TRBV3-1	TRBJ2-1	CARSPDRFNEQFF
once	TRBV12-3/TRBV12-4	TRBJ1-1	CASSLSLEGSTEAFF
once	TRBV4-3	TRBJ2-3	CASSQESNRGGPRKYTDTQYF
NA	TRBV27	NA	CASSTSGGLNEQYF
NA	TRBV9	TRBJ2-3	CASSVLRGTDTQYF
NA	TRBV27	TRBJ1-2	CASSPRDLNYGYTF
few	TRBV12-3/TRBV12-4	TRBJ1-3	CASSDRDRGLPAVPGNTIYF
NA	TRBV7-9	TRBJ1-2	CASSLPTPGQGYTF
NA	TRBV29-1	TRBJ2-2	CSVEGVDSRGTGELFF
few	TRBV7-9	TRBJ2-5	CASSLRGQGFGEQYF